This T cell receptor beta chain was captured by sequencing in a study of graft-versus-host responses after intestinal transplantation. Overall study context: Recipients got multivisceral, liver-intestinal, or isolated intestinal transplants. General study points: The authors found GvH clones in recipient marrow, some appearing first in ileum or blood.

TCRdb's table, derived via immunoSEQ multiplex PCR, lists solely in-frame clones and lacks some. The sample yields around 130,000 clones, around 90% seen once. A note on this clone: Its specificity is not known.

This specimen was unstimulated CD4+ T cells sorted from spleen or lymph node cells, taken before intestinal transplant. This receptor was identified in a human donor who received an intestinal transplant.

CDR3 coding DNA: TGTGCCAGCAGTGGACTAGCGGGGGCTTATAAGCAGTACTTC. Translation gives CASSGLAGAYKQYF. The chain links TRBV6-5 to TRBJ2-7, with 13 bases that match TRBD2. The CDR3 has 14 amino acids. The germline gives CDR1 MNHEY, CDR2 SVGAGI. With V trimmed by 5 bases and J by 8 bases, 6 bases remained unmatched.